One sample yielded the 18 T cell receptor beta chains listed below, sequenced in a study of OX40 agonist ivuxolimab in advanced cancers. TCRdb keeps only in-frame clones here, not all; method: immunoSEQ multiplex PCR. Of roughly 60,000 clones in the sample, more than 75% are singletons; the top ten hold 2.6%. The sequencing here drew on CD4+ or CD8+ T cells sorted from blood, taken in a trial of the OX40 agonist ivuxolimab. The receptors stem from an adult with an advanced solid tumor such as melanoma, head and neck, liver or kidney cancer.

This rearrangement joins TRBV19 to TRBJ1-4; D gene unclear. The CDR3 length is 18 residues. The germline V gene has CDR1 LNHDA and CDR2 SQIVND (reference sequence). V was pared by 3 bases and J by 0 bases, with 17 bases between. This chain's CDR3 is CASSMRFNHRTTNEKLFF. For the CDR3, the DNA is TGTGCCAGTAGTATGCGGTTTAATCATAGAACAACTAATGAAAAACTGTTTTTT.

As for this clone: One end of the junction varies from germline; a read error may be responsible. V is TRBV7-9 and J is TRBJ2-7; tentatively, D is TRBD1 (6 bases). Germline assignment: CDR1 SEHNR and CDR2 FQNEAQ (reference sequence). The CDR3 consists of 14 residues. The CDR3, as DNA: TGTGCCAGCAACTTATCAGGGGTTGGGAGCGAGCAGTACTTC. It specifies CASNLSGVGSEQYF.

This rearrangement joins TRBV5-1 to TRBJ2-7; D is tentatively TRBD1 or TRBD2 (6 bases each). The germline gives CDR1 SGHRS, CDR2 YFSETQ. CDR3 length equals 16 residues. V was clipped by 3 bases and J by 0 bases, with 16 bases between them. CDR3 nucleotide sequence: TGCGCCAGCAGCTCCGGGGGCACAGCAAGCTCCTACGAGCAGTACTTC. It is translated as CASSSGGTASSYEQYF.

This clone has only a few counts. V and J are TRBV19 and TRBJ2-2; 8 positions agree with TRBD1. Losses at the gene ends were 5 bases for V and 3 bases for J; bases not matched to a gene: 8. In germline, CDR1 is LNHDA, CDR2 SQIVND (reference sequence). This CDR3 is built from 16 residues. Here the CDR3 reads CASSLLQGGDTGELFF. The CDR3 coding sequence is TGTGCCAGTAGTCTTCTACAGGGGGGAGACACCGGGGAGCTGTTTTTT.

The V and J genes are TRBV9 and TRBJ2-4; TRBD1 is a possible D gene (5 bases). Germline CDR1 and CDR2: SGDLS and YYNGEE. The V gene lost 4 bases and the J gene lost 0 bases, with 17 bases spanning the gap. The CDR3 is made up of 17 amino acids. CDR3 coding DNA: TGTGCCAGCAGCCTACCCCCCAGGGCCCTAGCCAAAAACATTCAGTACTTC. Its protein is CASSLPPRALAKNIQYF.

The chain joins TRBV14 to TRBJ2-7; no clear D gene. Germline V CDR1 and CDR2: SGHDN, FVKESK. The V end was cut by 2 bases, the J end by 3 bases, with 17 bases between. CDR3 length: 16 residues. The CDR3 reads CASSQRRQRAIYEQYF. The CDR3 DNA reads as TGTGCCAGCAGCCAAAGAAGGCAACGAGCAATCTACGAGCAGTACTTC. The full variable domain, completed using reference TRBV14 and TRBJ2-7, is EAGVTQFPSHSVIEKGQTVTLRCDPISGHDNLYWYRRVMGKEIKFLLHFVKESKQDESGMPNNRFLAERTGGTYSTLKVQPAELEDSGVYFCASSQRRQRAIYEQYFGPGTRLTVT.

CDR3 bases: TGTGCCAGCAGCGTTAGCCTAGCGGGGGGTGAAAATGAGCAGTTCTTC. It yields the protein CASSVSLAGGENEQFF. The chain uses TRBV9 and TRBJ2-1; 11 nucleotides match TRBD2. The germline gives CDR1 SGDLS, CDR2 YYNGEE. The CDR3 consists of 16 residues. The V and J ends lost 2 bases and 7 bases, in that order; junction bases with no gene match: 8.

This clone is labeled medium-sized. This sequence joins TRBV5-1 and TRBJ2-5; D uncertain. The CDR3 is 11 residues long. Trimming stripped 4 bases from V and 1 base from J, with 2 bases between. From germline, CDR1 is SGHRS and CDR2 YFSETQ. The CDR3 region is CASSIQETQYF. The CDR3 DNA reads TGCGCCAGCAGCATCCAAGAGACCCAGTACTTC.

The genes are TRBV5-4 and TRBJ2-7; 8 nucleotides match TRBD2. CDR3 length equals 14 residues. Germline trimming cut 2 bases from V and 6 bases from J; bases unmatched to any gene: 7. From germline, CDR1 is SGHNT and CDR2 YYREEE (reference sequence). CDR3 bases: TGTGCCAGCAGCTTCCTAGCGGGTTCCACCGAGCAGTACTTC. Translated, it gives CASSFLAGSTEQYF.

The chain joins TRBV29-1 to TRBJ2-5; possibly TRBD2 for D (5 bases). The CDR3 is 13 residues long. V was trimmed by 7 bases and J by 5 bases, leaving 17 bases between them. Germline V gene data show CDR1 as SQVTM and CDR2 as ANQGSEA. The CDR3 region is CSAQDSVLETQYF. Here the CDR3 DNA reads TGCAGCGCTCAGGACTCAGTTTTGGAGACCCAGTACTTC.

V is TRBV4-3 and J is TRBJ1-2, with no clear D. This CDR3 region has 13 residues. CDR1 and CDR2 (germline): LGHNA, YSLEER. V was pared by 0 bases and J by 5 bases, with 7 bases between. This CDR3 reads CASSQDLQYGYTF. DNA for the CDR3: TGCGCCAGCAGCCAAGATCTACAGTATGGCTACACCTTC.

V and J are TRBV7-9 and TRBJ2-1; D is perhaps TRBD1 (6 bases). V was clipped by 5 bases and J by 6 bases, with 14 bases between them. This CDR3 has 14 residues. Germline CDR1 reads SEHNR; CDR2 reads FQNEAQ (reference sequence). The CDR3: CASSRGQLGNEQFF. In DNA form, the CDR3 reads TGTGCCAGCAGCCGCGGACAGCTCGGCAATGAGCAGTTCTTC.

Comment on this clone: The germline gene is not matched at one end of the junction; a read error may be the cause. This rearrangement joins TRBV5-1 to TRBJ2-7; maybe TRBD1 (6 bases). The CDR3 spans 13 residues. CDR1 SGHRS and CDR2 YFSETQ come from the germline V gene. DNA of the CDR3: TGCGCCAGCAGCTTGGCGGGGACAAGTTCCTACCACTTC. This sequence encodes CASSLAGTSSYHF.

This clone was detected only once. This chain uses TRBV9 with TRBJ1-2, with D uncertain. CDR1 and CDR2 from the germline V gene are SGDLS and YYNGEE. This CDR3 spans 15 amino acids. V was clipped by 0 bases and J by 2 bases, with 11 bases between them. DNA of the CDR3: TGTGCCAGCAGCGTAGCATCAGTTTTAAACTATGGCTACACCTTC. This gives the protein CASSVASVLNYGYTF.

V gene TRBV28 combines with J gene TRBJ1-2, with no clear D. Trimming cost V 2 bases and J 4 bases, with 11 bases left between them. This CDR3 comprises 14 residues. Germline V gives CDR1 MDHEN, CDR2 SYDVKM. The CDR3: CASSLEGTLYGYTF. The CDR3 DNA reads TGTGCCAGCAGTTTAGAAGGCACACTCTATGGCTACACCTTC.

This clone has more than one count but fewer than ten. V is TRBV30 and J is TRBJ1-2; D gene unclear. The length of the CDR3 is 11 residues. The V and J ends lost 3 bases and 5 bases respectively, with 7 bases between them. CDR1 and CDR2 (germline): GTSNPN, SVGIG (reference sequence). The CDR3 sequence: CAWSPLYGYTF. The CDR3 DNA reads TGTGCCTGGAGCCCTTTGTATGGCTACACCTTC.

The chain joins TRBV6-6 to TRBJ2-7; tentatively, D is TRBD1 (5 bases). This CDR3 has 12 amino acids. With 6 bases removed from V and 6 bases from J, the gap between germline ends came to 12 bases. CDR1 is MNHNY and CDR2 is SVGAGI in the germline V gene (reference sequence). The CDR3 reads CASSQQVTEQYF. The DNA of the CDR3 is TGTGCCAGCAGCCAACAGGTTACCGAGCAGTACTTC.

V gene TRBV14 combines with J gene TRBJ1-1, with TRBD1 matching over 8 bases. The CDR3 sequence is 15 residues long. Germline CDR1 SGHDN, CDR2 FVKESK. Trimming at V came to 2 bases and at J to 6 bases, leaving 8 bases not matched to a gene. CDR3 coding DNA: TGTGCCAGCAGCCAAACGGACAGGGTATCTTCTGAAGCTTTCTTT. Translated, it gives CASSQTDRVSSEAFF.